This entry lists 8 T cell receptor beta chains sequenced from one sample in a study of blood T cell repertoires in COVID-19. Produced via immunoSEQ multiplex PCR; TCRdb's table is partial and in-frame only. The sample carries roughly 400,000 clones, roughly 86% recorded once. Material for sequencing was PBMCs or T cells enriched from blood (not recorded which). The receptors stem from a woman aged 25 to 39 who had recovered from COVID-19.

The chain uses TRBV12-5 and TRBJ1-2; D remains ambiguous. Trimming removed 1 base at V and 2 bases at J, with 14 bases between. Looked up from germline, CDR1 is LGHNT and CDR2 is FRNRAP. The CDR3 sequence is 16 residues long. The CDR3 region is CASGLEHLTENYGYTF. In DNA, the CDR3 is TGTGCTAGTGGTTTGGAACACCTCACAGAGAACTATGGCTACACCTTC. The variable domain in full, completed from reference TRBV12-5 and TRBJ1-2, reads DARVTQTPRHKVTEMGQEVTMRCQPILGHNTVFWYRQTMMQGLELLAYFRNRAPLDDSGMPKDRFSAEMPDATLATLKIQPSEPRDSAVYFCASGLEHLTENYGYTFGSGTRLTVV.

The chain combines TRBV9 with TRBJ2-5; 7 bases map to TRBD2. CDR3 size: 17 residues. J lost 4 bases, V lost 4 bases, and 16 bases had no gene match. Germline CDR1 is SGDLS and CDR2 is YYNGEE. The CDR3 reads CASSLRAGPPQRETQYF. The DNA of the CDR3 is TGTGCCAGCAGCCTAAGAGCGGGACCCCCACAACGAGAGACCCAGTACTTC.

Here the CDR3 reads CASSLEAGVTYGYTF. The CDR3 DNA follows: TGTGCCAGCAGCTTAGAAGCAGGGGTCACCTATGGCTACACCTTC. The V call is TRBV7-2, the J call TRBJ1-2; TRBD1 might be the D (6 bases). The germline V and J ends were trimmed by 1 base and 4 bases, with 13 bases remaining between them. Germline V gives CDR1 SGHTA, CDR2 FQGNSA. The CDR3 is made up of 15 amino acids.

CDR3 bases: TGTGCCAGTAGTGAGGGAAGACAAACTGAAGCTTTCTTT. Encoded protein: CASSEGRQTEAFF. The chain is built from TRBV19 and TRBJ1-1; D call uncertain. The CDR3 has 13 amino acids. Per germline, CDR1 LNHDA and CDR2 SQIVND (reference sequence). V was cut by 5 bases and J by 5 bases, with 12 bases left in between.

The chain carries TRBV4-3 and TRBJ2-1; 8 nucleotides align to TRBD1. The CDR3 is made up of 15 amino acids. Germline V gene lookup returns CDR1 LGHNA and CDR2 YSLEER. J gave up 1 base and V 3 bases, and 2 bases lay outside the gene matches. CDR3 coding DNA: TGCGCCAGCAGCCAGGACAGGGTGTCCTACAATGAGCAGTTCTTC. This sequence encodes CASSQDRVSYNEQFF.

This clone has just one count. V is TRBV5-6 and J is TRBJ1-6; D may be TRBD1 (5 bases). Trimming removed 3 bases at V and 0 bases at J, with 10 bases between. The CDR3 loop spans 16 amino acids. CDR1 and CDR2 (germline): SGHDT, YYEEEE. This CDR3 reads CASSYQGSSYNSPLHF. The CDR3 nucleotides are TGTGCCAGCAGCTACCAGGGAAGCTCCTATAATTCACCCCTCCACTTT.

The chain combines TRBV7-9 with TRBJ1-1; perhaps TRBD1 as D (6 bases). Looked up from germline, CDR1 is SEHNR and CDR2 is FQNEAQ (reference sequence). The CDR3 totals 15 residues. Trimming stripped 3 bases from V and 1 base from J, with 12 bases between. The CDR3 protein is CASSFNRGGNTEAFF. The CDR3 region has the DNA TGTGCCAGCAGCTTCAATAGGGGGGGGAACACTGAAGCTTTCTTT.

The chain carries TRBV5-4 and TRBJ1-2, with 8 nucleotides matching TRBD1. The V segment lost 7 bases and the J segment 8 bases; nucleotides outside the gene matches: 19. Per germline, CDR1 SGHNT and CDR2 YYREEE (reference sequence). The CDR3 runs 16 residues. The CDR3 protein is CASRLRQGPTFEGYTF. CDR3 in DNA: TGTGCCAGCCGGCTCCGACAGGGGCCTACTTTTGAGGGCTACACCTTC.